The clone carrying this TCR beta chain was counted many times. Its antigen is not identified. Individual cDNA molecules in this library carried unique molecular identifiers. Authors' data handling: Sample-level TCR yields exhibited a median of about 96,000, with a range of about 23,224 to 700,000. From the 5' RACE reads, TCRdb called clonotypes with MiXCR, one entry per CDR3 protein. The V and J calls and clone size are TCRdb's, not the authors'. The sample consists of 120,000 to 150,000 distinct CDR3 sequences, 4.1% of them appearing once. The sample originates from a study of human T cells and chemical hapten exposure. V gave up 5 bases and J gave up 4 bases; unmatched junction bases: 4. The germline V gene has CDR1 SEHNR and CDR2 FQNEAQ (reference sequence). The CDR3 has 14 residues. Study-level results: After DPC sensitization, TCRs above 1 in 1000 frequency showed no change.

From whole blood left unfractionated, total RNA was extracted. The TCR sequence derives from a female donor in good health. The chain is built from TRBV7-9 and TRBJ1-5, with 8 bases matching TRBD1. The CDR3 DNA follows: TGTGCCAGCAGCGGGGACAGGAGAAATCAGCCCCAGCATTTT. Encoded protein: CASSGDRRNQPQHF.